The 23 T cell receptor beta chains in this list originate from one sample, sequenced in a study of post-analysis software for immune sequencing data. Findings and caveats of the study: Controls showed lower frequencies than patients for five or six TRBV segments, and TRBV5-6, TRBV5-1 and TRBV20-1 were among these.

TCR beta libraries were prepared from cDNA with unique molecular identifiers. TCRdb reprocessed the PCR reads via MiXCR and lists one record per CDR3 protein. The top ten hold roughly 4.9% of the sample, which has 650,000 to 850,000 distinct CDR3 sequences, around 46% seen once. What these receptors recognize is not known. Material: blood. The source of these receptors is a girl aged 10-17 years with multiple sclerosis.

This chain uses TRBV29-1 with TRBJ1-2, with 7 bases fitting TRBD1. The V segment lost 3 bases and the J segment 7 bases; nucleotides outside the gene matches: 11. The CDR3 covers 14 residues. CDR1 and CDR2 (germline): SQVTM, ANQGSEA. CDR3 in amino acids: CSVEPRGDLGGYTF. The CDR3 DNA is TGCAGCGTTGAGCCCAGGGGGGATCTAGGTGGCTACACCTTC.

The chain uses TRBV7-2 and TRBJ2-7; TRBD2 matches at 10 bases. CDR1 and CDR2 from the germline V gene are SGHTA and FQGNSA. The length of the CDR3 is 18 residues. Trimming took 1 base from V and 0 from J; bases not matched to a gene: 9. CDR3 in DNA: TGTGCCAGCAGCTTAGGGCTAGCGGGAGCCACGAGCTCCTACGAGCAGTACTTC. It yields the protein CASSLGLAGATSSYEQYF.

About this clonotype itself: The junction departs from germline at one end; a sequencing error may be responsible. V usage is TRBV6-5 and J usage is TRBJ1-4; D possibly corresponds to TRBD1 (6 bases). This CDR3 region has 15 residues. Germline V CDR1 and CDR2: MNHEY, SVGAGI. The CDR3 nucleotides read TGTGCCAGCAGTACGCGTAGGGGGACTAATGAAAAGCTGTTTTTT. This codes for CASSTRRGTNEKLFF.

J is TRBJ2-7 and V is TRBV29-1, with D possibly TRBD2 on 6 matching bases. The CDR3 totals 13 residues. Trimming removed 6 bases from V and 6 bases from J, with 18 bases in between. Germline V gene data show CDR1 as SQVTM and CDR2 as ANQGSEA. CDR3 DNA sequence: TGCAGCGTGCTTGGGGGAGGAGGTAGCGAGCAGTACTTC. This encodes CSVLGGGGSEQYF.

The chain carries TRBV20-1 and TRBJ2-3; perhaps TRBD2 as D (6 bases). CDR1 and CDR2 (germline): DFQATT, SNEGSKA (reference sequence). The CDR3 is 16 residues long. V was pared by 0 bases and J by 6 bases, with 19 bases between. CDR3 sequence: CSARDTREAGLDTQYF. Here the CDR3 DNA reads TGCAGTGCTAGAGATACACGCGAAGCGGGCTTGGATACGCAGTATTTT.

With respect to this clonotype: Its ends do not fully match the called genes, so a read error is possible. This CDR3 is CASRETGFITDTQYF. DNA for the CDR3: TGTGCCAGCCGTGAGACAGGCTTTATCACAGATACGCAGTATTTT. The chain joins TRBV6-1 to TRBJ2-3, with D perhaps matching TRBD1 (6 bases). This CDR3 spans 15 amino acids. Looked up from germline, CDR1 is MNHNS and CDR2 is SASEGT.

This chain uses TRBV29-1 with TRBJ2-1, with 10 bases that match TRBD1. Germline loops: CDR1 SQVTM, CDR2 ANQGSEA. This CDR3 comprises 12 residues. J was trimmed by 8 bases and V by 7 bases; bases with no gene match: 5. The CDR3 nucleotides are TGCAGCGCTGGGGACAGGGGCGATGAGCAGTTCTTC. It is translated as CSAGDRGDEQFF.

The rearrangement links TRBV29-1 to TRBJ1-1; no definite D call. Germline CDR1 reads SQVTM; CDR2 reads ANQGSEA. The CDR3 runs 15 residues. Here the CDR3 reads CTTTGDFRMNTEAFF. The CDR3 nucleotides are TGCACCACAACGGGCGACTTTCGGATGAACACTGAAGCTTTCTTT.

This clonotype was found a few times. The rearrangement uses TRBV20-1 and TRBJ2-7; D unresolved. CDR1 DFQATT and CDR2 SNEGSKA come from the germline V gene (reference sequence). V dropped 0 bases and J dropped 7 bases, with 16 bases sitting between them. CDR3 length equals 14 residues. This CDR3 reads CSARDRGILGEQYF. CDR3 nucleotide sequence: TGCAGTGCTAGAGATCGAGGCATCCTCGGGGAGCAGTACTTC.

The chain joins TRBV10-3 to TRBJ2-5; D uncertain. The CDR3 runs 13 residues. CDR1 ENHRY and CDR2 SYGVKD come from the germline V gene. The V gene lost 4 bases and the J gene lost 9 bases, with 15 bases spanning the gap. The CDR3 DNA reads TGTGCCATCAGTGGGGGAACCCAAGCCGCCCAGTACTTC. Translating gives CAISGGTQAAQYF.

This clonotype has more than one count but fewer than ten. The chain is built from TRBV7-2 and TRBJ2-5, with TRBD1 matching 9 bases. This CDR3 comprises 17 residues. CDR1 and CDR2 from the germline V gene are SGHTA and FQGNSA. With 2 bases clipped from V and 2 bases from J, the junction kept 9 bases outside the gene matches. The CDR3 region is CASSLLLGQGPQETQYF. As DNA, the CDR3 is TGTGCCAGCAGCTTACTATTGGGACAGGGCCCTCAAGAGACCCAGTACTTC.

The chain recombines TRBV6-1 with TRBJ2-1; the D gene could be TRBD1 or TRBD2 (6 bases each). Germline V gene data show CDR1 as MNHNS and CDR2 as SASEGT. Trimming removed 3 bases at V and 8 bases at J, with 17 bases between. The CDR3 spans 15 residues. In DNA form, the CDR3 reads TGTGCCAGCAGTGAGCGGAATAGGGGGACTTATGAGCAGTTCTTC. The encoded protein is CASSERNRGTYEQFF.

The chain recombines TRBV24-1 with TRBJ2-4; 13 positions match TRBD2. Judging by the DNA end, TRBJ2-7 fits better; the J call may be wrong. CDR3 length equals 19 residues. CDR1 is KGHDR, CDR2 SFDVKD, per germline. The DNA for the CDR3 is TGTGCCACCAGTGATTTTAACTGGACTAGCGGGAGTTCCTCCTACGAGCAGTACTTC. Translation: CATSDFNWTSGSSSYEQYF.

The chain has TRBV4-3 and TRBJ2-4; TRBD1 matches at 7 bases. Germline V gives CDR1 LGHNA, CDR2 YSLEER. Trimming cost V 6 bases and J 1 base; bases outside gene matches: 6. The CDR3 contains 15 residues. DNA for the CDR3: TGCGCCAGCAGGGGAGACAGGGTGGCCAAAAACATTCAGTACTTC. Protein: CASRGDRVAKNIQYF.

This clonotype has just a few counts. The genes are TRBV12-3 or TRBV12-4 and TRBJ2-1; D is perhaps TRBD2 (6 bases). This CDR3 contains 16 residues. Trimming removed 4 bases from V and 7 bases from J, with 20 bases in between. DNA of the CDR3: TGTGCCAGCAGTTCCAGAGGCCGGAGGGTAAGGAATGAGCAGTTCTTC. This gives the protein CASSSRGRRVRNEQFF.

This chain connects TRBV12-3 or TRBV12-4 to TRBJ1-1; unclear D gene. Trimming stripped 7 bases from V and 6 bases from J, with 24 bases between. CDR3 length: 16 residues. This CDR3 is CASIYRAPPWTAEAFF. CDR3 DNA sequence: TGTGCCAGCATCTACCGGGCCCCCCCATGGACCGCTGAAGCTTTCTTT.

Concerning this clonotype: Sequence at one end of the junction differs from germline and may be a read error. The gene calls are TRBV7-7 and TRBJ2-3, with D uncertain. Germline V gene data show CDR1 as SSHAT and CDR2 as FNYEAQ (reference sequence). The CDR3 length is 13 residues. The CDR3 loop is CASSPYSTDTQYF. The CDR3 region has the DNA TGTGCTAGCAGCCCTTATAGCACAGATACGCAGTATTTT. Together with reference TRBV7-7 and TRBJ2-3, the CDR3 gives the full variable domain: GAGVSQSPRYKVTKRGQDVTLRCDPISSHATLYWYQQALGQGPEFLTYFNYEAQPDKSGLPSDRFSAERPEGSISTLTIQRTEQRDSAMYRCASSPYSTDTQYFGPGTRLTVL.

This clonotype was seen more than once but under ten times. CDR3 sequence (DNA): TGTGCCAGCAGCCCCGCGGTTGGCGCCCAGTACTTC. Encoded protein: CASSPAVGAQYF. The chain carries TRBV11-2 and TRBJ2-5; unclear D gene. The CDR3 has 12 residues. Deletions cut 5 bases from V and 9 bases from J, with 13 bases between. Per the germline V gene, CDR1 is SGHAT and CDR2 is FQNNGV. The full variable domain, completed using reference TRBV11-2 and TRBJ2-5, is EAGVAQSPRYKIIEKRQSVAFWCNPISGHATLYWYQQILGQGPKLLIQFQNNGVVDDSQLPKDRFSAERLKGVDSTLKIQPAKLEDSAVYLCASSPAVGAQYFGPGTRLLVL.

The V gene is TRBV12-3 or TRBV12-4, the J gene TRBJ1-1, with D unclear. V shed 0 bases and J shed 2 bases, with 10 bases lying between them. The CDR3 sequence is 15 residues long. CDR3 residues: CASSLAGLDNTEAFF. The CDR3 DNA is TGTGCCAGCAGTTTAGCGGGCCTGGACAACACTGAAGCTTTCTTT.

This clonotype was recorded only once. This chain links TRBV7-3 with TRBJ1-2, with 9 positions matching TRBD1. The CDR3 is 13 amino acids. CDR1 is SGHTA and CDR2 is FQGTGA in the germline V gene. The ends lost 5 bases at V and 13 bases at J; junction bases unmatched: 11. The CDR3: CASSPPGQGPSTF. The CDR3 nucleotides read TGTGCCAGCAGCCCCCCGGGACAGGGTCCTTCCACCTTC. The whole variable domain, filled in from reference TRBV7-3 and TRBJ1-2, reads GAGVSQTPSNKVTEKGKYVELRCDPISGHTALYWYRQSLGQGPEFLIYFQGTGAADDSGLPNDRFFAVRPEGSVSTLKIQRTERGDSAVYLCASSPPGQGPSTFGSGTRLTVV.

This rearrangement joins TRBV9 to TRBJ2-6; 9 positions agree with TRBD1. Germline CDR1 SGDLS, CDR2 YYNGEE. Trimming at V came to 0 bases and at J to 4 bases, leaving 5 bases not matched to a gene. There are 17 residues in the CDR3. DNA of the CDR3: TGTGCCAGCAGCGTAGCTGGACAGGGGACAGGGGCCAACGTCCTGACTTTC. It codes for CASSVAGQGTGANVLTF.

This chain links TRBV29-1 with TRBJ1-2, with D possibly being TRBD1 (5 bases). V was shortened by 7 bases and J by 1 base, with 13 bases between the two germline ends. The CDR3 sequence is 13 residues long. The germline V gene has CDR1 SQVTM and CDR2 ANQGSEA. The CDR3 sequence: CSALGPDNYGYTF. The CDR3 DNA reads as TGCAGCGCCTTGGGACCGGATAACTATGGCTACACCTTC.

The CDR3 here is CASSRPATDTQYF. CDR3 DNA sequence: TGTGCCAGCAGCCGCCCCGCTACAGATACGCAGTATTTT. The chain combines TRBV28 with TRBJ2-3; D call uncertain. With 6 bases removed from V and 3 bases from J, the gap between germline ends came to 10 bases. The CDR3 contains 13 residues. Germline V lookup: CDR1 MDHEN, CDR2 SYDVKM.